This T cell receptor beta chain was sequenced in a study of blood T cell repertoires in COVID-19. The wider study: T cells, B-cell-depleted T cells, or PBMCs supplied cDNA or gDNA.

Original data processing: Counts of nucleated cells, estimated from reference gene primer amplification, were obtained. TCRdb keeps only in-frame clones here, not all; method: immunoSEQ multiplex PCR. V, J and clone size reflect that table, while D and trimming were determined from the DNA. The table shows fewer than 150,000 clones, with about 88% occurring only once. Sequencing was carried out using peripheral blood. The clonotype originates from a woman aged 70-85 years who had recovered from COVID-19.

The CDR3 sequence is CASSLILAGGGGTGELFF. As DNA, the CDR3 is TGTGCCAGCAGCTTAATTCTAGCGGGAGGAGGGGGCACCGGGGAGCTGTTTTTT. The genes are TRBV7-2 and TRBJ2-2, with 11 bases fitting TRBD2. With V trimmed by 2 bases and J by 4 bases, 9 bases remained unmatched. Germline assignment: CDR1 SGHTA and CDR2 FQGNSA. The CDR3 has 18 residues.